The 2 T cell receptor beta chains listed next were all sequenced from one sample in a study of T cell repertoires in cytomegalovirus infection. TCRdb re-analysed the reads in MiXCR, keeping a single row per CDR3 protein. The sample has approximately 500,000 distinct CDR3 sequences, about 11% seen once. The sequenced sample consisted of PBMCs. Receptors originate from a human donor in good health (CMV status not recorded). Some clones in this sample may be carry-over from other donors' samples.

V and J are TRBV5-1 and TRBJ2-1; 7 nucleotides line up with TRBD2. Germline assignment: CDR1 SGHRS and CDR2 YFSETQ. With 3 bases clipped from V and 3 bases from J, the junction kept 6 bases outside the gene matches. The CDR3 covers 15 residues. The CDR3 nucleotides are TGCGCCAGCAGCTCCCCCAGCGGGGACTACAATGAGCAGTTCTTC. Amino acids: CASSSPSGDYNEQFF. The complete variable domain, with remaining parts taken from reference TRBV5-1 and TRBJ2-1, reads KAGVTQTPRYLIKTRGQQVTLSCSPISGHRSVSWYQQTPGQGLQFLFEYFSETQRNKGNFPGRFSGRQFSNSRSEMNVSTLELGDSALYLCASSSPSGDYNEQFFGPGTRLTVL.

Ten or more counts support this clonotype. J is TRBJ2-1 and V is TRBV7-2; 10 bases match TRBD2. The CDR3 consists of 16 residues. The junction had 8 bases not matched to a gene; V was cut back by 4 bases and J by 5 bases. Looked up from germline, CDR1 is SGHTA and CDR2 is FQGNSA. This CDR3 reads CASSSLPAGGDNEQFF. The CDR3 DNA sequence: TGTGCCAGCAGCTCCCTCCCAGCGGGAGGGGACAATGAGCAGTTCTTC.